This T cell receptor beta chain was recorded in a study of control samples from healthy donors and cancer patients. Sequencing was performed with immunoSEQ multiplex PCR; in TCRdb, only in-frame clones are kept and a portion is missing. Among over 75,000 clones, around four fifths were seen once, and the ten largest hold approximately 20%. The sequenced sample was blood. This sequence was found in a young man in good health.

The CDR3 DNA reads as TGTGCCAGCAGTGAAGGGCACGAGGCCGGGGAGCTGTTTTTT. Translated, it gives CASSEGHEAGELFF. V and J are TRBV6-1 and TRBJ2-2; no clear D. Trimming left V 1 base short and J 6 bases short, with 9 bases between. The CDR3 is 14 residues long. Germline lookup yields CDR1 MNHNS and CDR2 SASEGT.